This T cell receptor (beta chain) is from a study of T-cell memory formation after mild COVID-19. Overall study: Largely, TCR clusters stayed within a single donor.

A single record per CDR3 protein comes from TCRdb applying MiXCR to the 5' RACE reads. The sample lists roughly 29,000 distinct CDR3 sequences, 7.4% occurring once. The V end lost 9 bases, the J end lost 7 bases, and 13 bases lay between the germline ends. Germline CDR1 reads LNHDA; CDR2 reads SQIVND (reference sequence). The CDR3 extends over 13 amino acids. Broader study findings: Some clones that responded were present in memory (sampled pre-infection), which suggests cross-reactive memory joined. For contracting clones, CD4+ ones sat mainly in CM and EM, CD8+ in EMRA.

Of note for this clonotype: The antigen is undetermined.

This clonotype originated in an adult woman who had mild COVID-19 (a few samples of this study predate the infection). Cell type and time point are not known. Material for sequencing was PBMCs or a T cell subset sorted from them (not recorded which). J is TRBJ1-6 and V is TRBV19; D is unresolved. The CDR3 region is CASQDQRNSPLHF. The CDR3 DNA reads TGTGCCAGCCAGGACCAGAGGAATTCACCCCTCCACTTT.